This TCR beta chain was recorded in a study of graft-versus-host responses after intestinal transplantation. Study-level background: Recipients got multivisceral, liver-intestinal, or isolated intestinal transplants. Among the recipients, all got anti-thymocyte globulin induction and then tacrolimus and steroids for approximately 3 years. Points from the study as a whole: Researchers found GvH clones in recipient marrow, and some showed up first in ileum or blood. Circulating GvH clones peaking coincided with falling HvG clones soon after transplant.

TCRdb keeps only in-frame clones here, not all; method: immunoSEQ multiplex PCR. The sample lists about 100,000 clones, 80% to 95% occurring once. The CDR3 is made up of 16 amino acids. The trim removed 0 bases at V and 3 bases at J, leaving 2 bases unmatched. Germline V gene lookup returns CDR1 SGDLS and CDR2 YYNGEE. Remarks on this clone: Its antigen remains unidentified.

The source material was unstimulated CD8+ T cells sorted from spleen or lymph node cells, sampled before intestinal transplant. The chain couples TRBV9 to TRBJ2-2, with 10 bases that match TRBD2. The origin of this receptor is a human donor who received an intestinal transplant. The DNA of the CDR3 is TGTGCCAGCAGCGTAGAGGGGACTAGCGACACCGGGGAGCTGTTTTTT. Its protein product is CASSVEGTSDTGELFF.